This TCR beta chain was observed in a study of T cells after posttransplantation cyclophosphamide. The data were produced by immunoSEQ multiplex PCR, yet TCRdb's version contains in-frame clones alone and is incomplete. The table lists tens of thousands of clones, with no singletons. CDR1 and CDR2 from the germline V gene are SGHDN and FVKESK. The CDR3 consists of 15 residues. The V end lost 4 bases, the J end lost 7 bases, and 19 bases lay between the germline ends. This clone was detected ten times or more. The sample taken for sequencing was PBMCs. This TCR derives from a man in his forties in good health, CMV-negative, and a related stem cell transplant donor. V is TRBV14 and J is TRBJ1-2; D uncertain. CDR3 residues: CASSLGRGYERGYTF. The CDR3, as DNA: TGTGCCAGCAGCCTAGGTCGAGGGTATGAGCGTGGCTACACCTTC.